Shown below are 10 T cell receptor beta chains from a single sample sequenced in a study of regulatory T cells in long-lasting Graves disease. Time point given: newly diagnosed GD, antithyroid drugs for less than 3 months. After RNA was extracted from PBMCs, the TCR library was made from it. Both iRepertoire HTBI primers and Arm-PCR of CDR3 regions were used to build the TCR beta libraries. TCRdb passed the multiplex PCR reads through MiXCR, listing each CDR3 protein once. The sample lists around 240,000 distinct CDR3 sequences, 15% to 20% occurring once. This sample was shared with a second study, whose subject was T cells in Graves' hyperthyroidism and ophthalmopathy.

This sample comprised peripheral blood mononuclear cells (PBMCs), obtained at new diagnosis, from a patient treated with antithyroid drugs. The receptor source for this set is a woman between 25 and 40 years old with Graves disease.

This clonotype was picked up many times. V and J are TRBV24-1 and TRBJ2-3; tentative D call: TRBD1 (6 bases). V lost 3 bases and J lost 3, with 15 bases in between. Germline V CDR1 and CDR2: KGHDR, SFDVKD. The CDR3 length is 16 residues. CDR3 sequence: CATSDTGRSGTDTQYF. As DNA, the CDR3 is TGTGCCACCAGTGATACAGGGCGGAGTGGGACAGATACGCAGTATTTT.

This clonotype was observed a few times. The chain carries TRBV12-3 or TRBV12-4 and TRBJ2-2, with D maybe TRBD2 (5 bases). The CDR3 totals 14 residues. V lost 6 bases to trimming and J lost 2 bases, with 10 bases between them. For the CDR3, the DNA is TGTGCCAGCAGCTGGACTCTAAACACCGGGGAGCTGTTTTTT. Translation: CASSWTLNTGELFF.

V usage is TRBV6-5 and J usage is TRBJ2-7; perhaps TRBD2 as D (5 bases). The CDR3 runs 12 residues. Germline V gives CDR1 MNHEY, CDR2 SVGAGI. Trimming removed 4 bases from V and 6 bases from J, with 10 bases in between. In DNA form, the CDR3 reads TGTGCCAGCAGTTTCTCTGGAGGCGAGCAGTACTTC. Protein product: CASSFSGGEQYF.

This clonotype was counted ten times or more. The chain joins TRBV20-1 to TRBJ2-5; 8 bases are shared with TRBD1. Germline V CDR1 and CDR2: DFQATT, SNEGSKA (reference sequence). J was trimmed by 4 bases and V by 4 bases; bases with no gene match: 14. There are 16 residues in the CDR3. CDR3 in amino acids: CSATAHRQGSGETQYF. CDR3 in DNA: TGCAGTGCTACCGCCCACAGACAGGGGTCGGGAGAGACCCAGTACTTC.

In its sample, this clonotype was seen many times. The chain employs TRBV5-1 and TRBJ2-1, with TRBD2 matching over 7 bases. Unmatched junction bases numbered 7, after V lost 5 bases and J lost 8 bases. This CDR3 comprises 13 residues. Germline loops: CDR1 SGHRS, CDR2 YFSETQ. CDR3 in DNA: TGCGCCAGCAGTAACGGGGGGATCTATGAGCAGTTCTTC. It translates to CASSNGGIYEQFF.

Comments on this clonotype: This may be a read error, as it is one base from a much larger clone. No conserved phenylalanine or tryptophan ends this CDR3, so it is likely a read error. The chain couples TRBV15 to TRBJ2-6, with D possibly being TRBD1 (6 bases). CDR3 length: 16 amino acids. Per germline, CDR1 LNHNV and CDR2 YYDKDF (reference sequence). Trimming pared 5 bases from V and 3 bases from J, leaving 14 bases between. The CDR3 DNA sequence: TGTGCCACCAGCCGGGCAGGGGCGCGTGGGGCCAACGTCCTGACTTAC. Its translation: CATSRAGARGANVLTY.

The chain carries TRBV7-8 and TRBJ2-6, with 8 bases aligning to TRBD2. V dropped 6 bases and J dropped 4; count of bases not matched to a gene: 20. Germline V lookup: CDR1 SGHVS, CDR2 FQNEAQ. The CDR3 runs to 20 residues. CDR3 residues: CASSPSRGGSRRTGANVLTF. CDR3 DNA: TGTGCCAGCAGTCCTTCCCGGGGGGGATCGCGTCGGACCGGGGCCAACGTCCTGACTTTC.

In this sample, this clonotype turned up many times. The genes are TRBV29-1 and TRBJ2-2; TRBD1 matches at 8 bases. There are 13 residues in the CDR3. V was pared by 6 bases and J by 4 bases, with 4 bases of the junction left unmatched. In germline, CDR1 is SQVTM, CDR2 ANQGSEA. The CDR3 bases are TGCAGCGTGGACAGGGTGGGCACCGGGGAGCTGTTTTTT. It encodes CSVDRVGTGELFF.

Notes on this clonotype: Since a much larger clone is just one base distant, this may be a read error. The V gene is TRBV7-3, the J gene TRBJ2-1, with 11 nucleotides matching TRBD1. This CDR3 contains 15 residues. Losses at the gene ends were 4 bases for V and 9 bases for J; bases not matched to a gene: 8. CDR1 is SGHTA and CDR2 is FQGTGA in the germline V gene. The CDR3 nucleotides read TGTGCCAGCAGCTCCGGGACAGGGGGATTTAGTGAGCAGTTCTTC. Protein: CASSSGTGGFSEQFF.

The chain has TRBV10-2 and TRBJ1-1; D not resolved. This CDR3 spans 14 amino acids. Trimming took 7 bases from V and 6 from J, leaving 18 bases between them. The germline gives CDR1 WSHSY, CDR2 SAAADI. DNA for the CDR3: TGCGCCAGCACAGCAGGACGGCGGGAAGCTGAAGCTTTCTTT. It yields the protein CASTAGRREAEAFF.